This T cell receptor beta chain is drawn from a study of cytomegalovirus exposure and HLA in healthy donors. The roughly 120-subject validation cohort, separate from the approximately 670-subject first cohort, included the donors. Trimming left V 4 bases short and J 15 bases short, with 16 bases between. CDR1 is MNHNY, CDR2 SVGAGI, per germline (reference sequence). This CDR3 has 12 residues. A word on this clone: Its antigen is not known.

Broader study findings: Reports showed the classifier diagnosing cytomegalovirus status with high specificity and sensitivity. As confirmed in vitro, three CMV-associated chains were specific for CMV antigens. The study recorded 164 TCR beta chains that were cytomegalovirus-associated.

Clones were sequenced by immunoSEQ multiplex PCR, and TCRdb holds only the in-frame ones, with some missing. Found here are under 200,000 clones, roughly nine tenths of them singletons; the top ten hold about 9.4%. The origin of this receptor is a woman aged 18-30 years in good health and CMV-seropositive. Material for sequencing was PBMCs. This sequence joins TRBV6-6 and TRBJ2-1, with D possibly matching TRBD2 (5 bases). CDR3 DNA: TGTGCCAGCAGTTCTAGCCGAGTCAGCTTGTTCTTC. Translated: CASSSSRVSLFF.